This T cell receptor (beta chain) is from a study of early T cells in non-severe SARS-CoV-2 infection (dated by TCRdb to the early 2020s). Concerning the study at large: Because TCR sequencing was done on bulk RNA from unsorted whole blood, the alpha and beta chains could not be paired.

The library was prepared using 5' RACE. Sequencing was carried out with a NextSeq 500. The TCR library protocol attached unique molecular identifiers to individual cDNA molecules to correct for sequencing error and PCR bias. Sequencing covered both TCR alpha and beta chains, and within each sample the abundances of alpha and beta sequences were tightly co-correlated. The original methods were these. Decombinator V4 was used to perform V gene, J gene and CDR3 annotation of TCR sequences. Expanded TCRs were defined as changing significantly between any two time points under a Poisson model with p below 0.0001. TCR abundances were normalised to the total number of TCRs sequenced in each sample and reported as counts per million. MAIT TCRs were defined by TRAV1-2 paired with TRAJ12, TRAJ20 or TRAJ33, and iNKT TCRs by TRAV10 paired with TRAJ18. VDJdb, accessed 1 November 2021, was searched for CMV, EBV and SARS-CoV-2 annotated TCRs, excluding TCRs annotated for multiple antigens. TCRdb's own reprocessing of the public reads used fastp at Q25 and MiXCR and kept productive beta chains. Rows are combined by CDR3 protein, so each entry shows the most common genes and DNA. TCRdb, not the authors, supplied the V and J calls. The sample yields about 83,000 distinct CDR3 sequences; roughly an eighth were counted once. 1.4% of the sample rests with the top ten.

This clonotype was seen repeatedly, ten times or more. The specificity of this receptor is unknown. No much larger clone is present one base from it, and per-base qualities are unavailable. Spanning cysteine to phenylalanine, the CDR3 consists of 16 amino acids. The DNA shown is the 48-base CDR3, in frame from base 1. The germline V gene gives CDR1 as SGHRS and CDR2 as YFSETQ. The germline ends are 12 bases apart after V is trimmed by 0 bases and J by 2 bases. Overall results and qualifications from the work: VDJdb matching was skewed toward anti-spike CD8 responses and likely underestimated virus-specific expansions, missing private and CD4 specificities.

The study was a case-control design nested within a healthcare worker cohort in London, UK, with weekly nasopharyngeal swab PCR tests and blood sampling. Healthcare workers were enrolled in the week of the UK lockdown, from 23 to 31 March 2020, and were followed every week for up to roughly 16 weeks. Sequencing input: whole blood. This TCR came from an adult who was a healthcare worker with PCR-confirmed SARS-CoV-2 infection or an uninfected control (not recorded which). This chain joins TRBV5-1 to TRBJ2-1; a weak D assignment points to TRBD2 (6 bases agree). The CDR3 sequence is CASSLGAGPPYNEQFF. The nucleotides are TGCGCCAGCAGCTTGGGGGCGGGGCCCCCCTACAATGAGCAGTTCTTC.